This T cell receptor beta chain was recovered during a study of human T cells and chemical hapten exposure. Study background: Upper back patch tests used 0.01% DPC, scored after 6 days.

TCRdb redid the calling of the RACE reads with MiXCR, one entry per CDR3 protein. The sample includes about 380,000 distinct CDR3 sequences, 4.8% seen only once; the top ten take approximately 2.1%. This clonotype appeared many times. Time point specified: patch test 1, 2 weeks after DPC sensitization. The treatment: therapeutic diphenylcyclopropenone sensitization with weekly scalp DPC. Trimming cost V 3 bases and J 6 bases, with 9 bases left between them. The CDR3 is made up of 12 amino acids. Germline CDR1 is SGHRS and CDR2 is YFSETQ. This sequence was found in a woman in her forties or fifties with alopecia areata. Some clones in this sample may be carry-over from other donors' samples. The chain carries TRBV5-1 and TRBJ1-2, with a weak D call TRBD1 (5 bases). The material sequenced was whole blood, taken in connection with sensitization to the hapten diphenylcyclopropenone (DPC). The CDR3 bases are TGCGCCAGCAGCTCCGGGGGGGATGGCTACACCTTC. Amino acid sequence: CASSSGGDGYTF.